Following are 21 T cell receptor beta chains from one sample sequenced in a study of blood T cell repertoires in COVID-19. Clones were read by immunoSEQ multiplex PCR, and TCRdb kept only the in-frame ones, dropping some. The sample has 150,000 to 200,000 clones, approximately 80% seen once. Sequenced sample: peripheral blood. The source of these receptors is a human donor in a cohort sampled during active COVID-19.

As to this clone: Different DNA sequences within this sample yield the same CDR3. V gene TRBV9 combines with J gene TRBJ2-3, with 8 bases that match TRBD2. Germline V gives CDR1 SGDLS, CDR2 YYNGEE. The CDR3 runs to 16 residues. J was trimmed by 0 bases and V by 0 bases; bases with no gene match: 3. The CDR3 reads CASSVAGGGSTDTQYF. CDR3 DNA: TGTGCCAGCAGCGTAGCCGGCGGGGGGAGCACAGATACGCAGTATTTT. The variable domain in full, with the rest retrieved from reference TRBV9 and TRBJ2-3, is DSGVTQTPKHLITATGQRVTLRCSPRSGDLSVYWYQQSLDQGLQFLIQYYNGEERAKGNILERFSAQQFPDLHSELNLSSLELGDSALYFCASSVAGGGSTDTQYFGPGTRLTVL.

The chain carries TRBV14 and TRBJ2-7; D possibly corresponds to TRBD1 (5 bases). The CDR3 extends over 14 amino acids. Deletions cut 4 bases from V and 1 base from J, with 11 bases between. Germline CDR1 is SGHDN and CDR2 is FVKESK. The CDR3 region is CASSPRVRSYEQYF. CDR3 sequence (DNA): TGTGCCAGCAGCCCCAGGGTACGTTCCTACGAGCAGTACTTC.

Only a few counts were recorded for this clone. CDR3 in DNA: TGTGCCAGTAGTCCAACAGCGGGGTACTCCTACAATGAGCAGTTCTTC. Amino acid sequence: CASSPTAGYSYNEQFF. This chain links TRBV19 with TRBJ2-1, with 7 bases lining up with TRBD2. CDR1 and CDR2 from the germline V gene are LNHDA and SQIVND (reference sequence). Trimming cost V 5 bases and J 0 bases; bases outside gene matches: 7. This CDR3 region has 16 residues.

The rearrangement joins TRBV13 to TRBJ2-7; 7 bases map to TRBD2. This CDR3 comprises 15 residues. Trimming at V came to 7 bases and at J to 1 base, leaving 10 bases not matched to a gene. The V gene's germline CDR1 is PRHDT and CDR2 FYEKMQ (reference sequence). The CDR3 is CASTTTGGYSYEQYF. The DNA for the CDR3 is TGTGCCAGCACAACAACGGGGGGTTATTCCTACGAGCAGTACTTC.

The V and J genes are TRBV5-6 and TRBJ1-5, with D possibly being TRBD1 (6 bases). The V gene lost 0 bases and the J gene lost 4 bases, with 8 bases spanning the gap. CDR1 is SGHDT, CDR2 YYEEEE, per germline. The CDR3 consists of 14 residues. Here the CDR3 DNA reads TGTGCCAGCAGCTTGGCGAGGGGGAATCAGCCCCAGCATTTT. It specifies CASSLARGNQPQHF.

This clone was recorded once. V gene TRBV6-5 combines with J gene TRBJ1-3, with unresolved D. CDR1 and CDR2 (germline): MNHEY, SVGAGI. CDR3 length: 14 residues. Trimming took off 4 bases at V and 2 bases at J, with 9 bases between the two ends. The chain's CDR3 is CASSSRVPGNTIYF. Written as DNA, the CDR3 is TGTGCCAGCAGTTCGCGGGTACCTGGAAACACCATATATTTT.

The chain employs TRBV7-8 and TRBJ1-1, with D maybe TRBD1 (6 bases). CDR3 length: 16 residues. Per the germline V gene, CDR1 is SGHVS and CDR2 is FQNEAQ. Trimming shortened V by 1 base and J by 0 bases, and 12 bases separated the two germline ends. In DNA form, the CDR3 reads TGTGCCAGCAGCTTAGTGAAGGGACACCTGAACACTGAAGCTTTCTTT. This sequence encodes CASSLVKGHLNTEAFF.

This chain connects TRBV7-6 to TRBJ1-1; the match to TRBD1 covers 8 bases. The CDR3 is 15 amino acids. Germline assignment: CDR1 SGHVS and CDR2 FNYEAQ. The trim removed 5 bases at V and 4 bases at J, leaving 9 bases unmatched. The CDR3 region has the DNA TGTGCCAGCAGCCTACAACAGGGGGACGTCACTGAAGCTTTCTTT. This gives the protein CASSLQQGDVTEAFF.

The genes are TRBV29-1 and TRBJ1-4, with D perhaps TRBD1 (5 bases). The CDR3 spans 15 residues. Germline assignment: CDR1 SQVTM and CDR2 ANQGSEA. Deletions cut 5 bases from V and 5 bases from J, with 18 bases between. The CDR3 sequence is CSVSLGTGVNEKLFF. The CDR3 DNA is TGCAGCGTTTCCCTTGGGACGGGGGTAAATGAAAAACTGTTTTTT.

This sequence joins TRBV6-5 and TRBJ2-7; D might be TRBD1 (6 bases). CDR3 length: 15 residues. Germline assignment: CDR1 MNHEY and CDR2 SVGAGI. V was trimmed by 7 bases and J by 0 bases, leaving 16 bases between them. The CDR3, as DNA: TGTGCCAGCACCCTATTCGGACAGCTCTCCTACGAGCAGTACTTC. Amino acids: CASTLFGQLSYEQYF.

CDR3 coding DNA: TGTGCCAGCAGTTCCCAACACCGTATTCTCACTGAAGCTTTCTTT. Encoded protein: CASSSQHRILTEAFF. The chain uses TRBV27 and TRBJ1-1; D remains ambiguous. V was cut by 4 bases and J by 4 bases, with 16 bases left in between. The CDR3 totals 15 residues. Germline CDR1 reads MNHEY; CDR2 reads SMNVEV (reference sequence).

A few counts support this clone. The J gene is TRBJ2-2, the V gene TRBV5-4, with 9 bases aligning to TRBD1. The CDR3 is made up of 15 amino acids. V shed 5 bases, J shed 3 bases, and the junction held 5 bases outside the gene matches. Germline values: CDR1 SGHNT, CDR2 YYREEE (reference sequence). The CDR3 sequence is CASRTGGADTGELFF. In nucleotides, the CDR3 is TGTGCCAGCAGAACAGGGGGCGCAGACACCGGGGAGCTGTTTTTT.

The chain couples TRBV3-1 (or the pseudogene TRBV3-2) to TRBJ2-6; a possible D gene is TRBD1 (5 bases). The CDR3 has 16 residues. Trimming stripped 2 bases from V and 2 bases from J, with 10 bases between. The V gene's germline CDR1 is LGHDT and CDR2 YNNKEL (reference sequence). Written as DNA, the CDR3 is TGTGCCAGCAGCCAAAGGGTAGGGGCTGGGGCCAACGTCCTGACTTTC. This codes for CASSQRVGAGANVLTF.

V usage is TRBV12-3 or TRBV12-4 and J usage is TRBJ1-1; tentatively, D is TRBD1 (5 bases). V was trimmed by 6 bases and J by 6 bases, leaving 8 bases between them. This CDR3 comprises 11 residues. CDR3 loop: CASRRDSEAFF. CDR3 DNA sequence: TGTGCCAGCAGACGGGACTCTGAAGCTTTCTTT.

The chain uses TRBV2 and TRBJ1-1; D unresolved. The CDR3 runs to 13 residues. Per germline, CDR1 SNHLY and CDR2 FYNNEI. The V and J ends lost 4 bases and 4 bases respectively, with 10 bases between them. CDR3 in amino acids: CASSGWGGTEAFF. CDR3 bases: TGTGCCAGCAGTGGTTGGGGAGGCACTGAAGCTTTCTTT.

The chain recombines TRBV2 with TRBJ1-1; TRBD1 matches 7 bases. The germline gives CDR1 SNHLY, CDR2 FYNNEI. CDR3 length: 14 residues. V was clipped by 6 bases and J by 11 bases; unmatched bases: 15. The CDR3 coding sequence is TGTGCCAGCAGCCCGCCGGGACAGCGGAGGGAGGCTTTCTTT. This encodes CASSPPGQRREAFF.

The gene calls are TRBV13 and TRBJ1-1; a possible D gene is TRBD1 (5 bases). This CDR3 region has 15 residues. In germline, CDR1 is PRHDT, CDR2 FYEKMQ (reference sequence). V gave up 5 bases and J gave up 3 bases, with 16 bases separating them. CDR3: CASSTLTGIDTEAFF. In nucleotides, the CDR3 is TGTGCCAGCAGCACGTTAACAGGAATCGACACTGAAGCTTTCTTT.

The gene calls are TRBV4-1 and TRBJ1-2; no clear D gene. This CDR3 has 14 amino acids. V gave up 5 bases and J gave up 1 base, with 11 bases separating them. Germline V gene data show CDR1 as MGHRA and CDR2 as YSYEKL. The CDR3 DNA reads TGCGCCAGCAGCACTCCGGGAGGTAACTATGGCTACACCTTC. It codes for CASSTPGGNYGYTF.

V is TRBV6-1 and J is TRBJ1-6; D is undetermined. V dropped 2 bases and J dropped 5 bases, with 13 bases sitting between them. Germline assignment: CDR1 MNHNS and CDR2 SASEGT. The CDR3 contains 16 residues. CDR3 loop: CASSELERSNNSPLHF. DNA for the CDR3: TGTGCCAGCAGTGAACTAGAAAGAAGTAATAATTCACCCCTCCACTTT.

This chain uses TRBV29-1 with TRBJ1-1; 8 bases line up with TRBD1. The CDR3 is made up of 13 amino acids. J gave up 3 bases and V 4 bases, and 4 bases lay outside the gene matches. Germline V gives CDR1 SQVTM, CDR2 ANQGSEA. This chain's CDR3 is CSVAQGADTEAFF. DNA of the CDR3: TGCAGCGTTGCTCAGGGGGCGGACACTGAAGCTTTCTTT.

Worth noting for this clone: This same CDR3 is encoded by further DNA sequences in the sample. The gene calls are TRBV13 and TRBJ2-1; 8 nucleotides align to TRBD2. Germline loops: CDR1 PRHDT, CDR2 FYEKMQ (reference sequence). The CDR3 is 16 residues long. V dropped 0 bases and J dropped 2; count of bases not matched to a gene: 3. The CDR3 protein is CASSLGLAGPYNEQFF. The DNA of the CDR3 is TGTGCCAGCAGCTTAGGGCTAGCGGGCCCCTACAATGAGCAGTTCTTC.